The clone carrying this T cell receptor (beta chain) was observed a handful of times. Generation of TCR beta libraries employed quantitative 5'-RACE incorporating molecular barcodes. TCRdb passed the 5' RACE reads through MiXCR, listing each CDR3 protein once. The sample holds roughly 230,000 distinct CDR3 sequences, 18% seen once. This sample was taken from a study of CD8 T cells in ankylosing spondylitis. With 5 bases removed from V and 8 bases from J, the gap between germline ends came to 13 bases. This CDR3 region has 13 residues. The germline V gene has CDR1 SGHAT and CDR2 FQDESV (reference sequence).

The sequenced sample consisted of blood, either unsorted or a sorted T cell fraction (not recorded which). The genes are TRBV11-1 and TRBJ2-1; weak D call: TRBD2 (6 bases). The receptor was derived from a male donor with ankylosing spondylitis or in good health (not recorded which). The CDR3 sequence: CASSPRLGDEQFF. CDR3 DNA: TGTGCCAGCAGCCCTCGACTAGGAGATGAGCAGTTCTTC. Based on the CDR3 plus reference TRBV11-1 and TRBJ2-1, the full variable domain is EAEVAQSPRYKITEKSQAVAFWCDPISGHATLYWYRQILGQGPELLVQFQDESVVDDSQLPKDRFSAERLKGVDSTLKIQPAELGDSAMYLCASSPRLGDEQFFGPGTRLTVL.